These 31 T cell receptor beta chains originate from one sample sequenced in a study of T cells in women clearing cervical HPV infection. Clones were sequenced by immunoSEQ multiplex PCR, and TCRdb holds only the in-frame ones, with some missing. Its clone listing holds roughly 30,000 clones. Material: blood buffy coat. These receptors were obtained from a woman aged 18-70 years with a cervical HPV16 infection that either progressed to CIN3+ or cleared (not recorded which).

CDR3 region: CASSSLDSSYEQYF. Incomplete CDR3 DNA: TGTGCCAGCAGCTCGCTGGACAGCTCCTACGAG. The V and J genes are TRBV11-1 and TRBJ2-7; maybe TRBD1 (6 bases). The read gets to within 3 residues of the CDR3 end, and the germline J gene fills in the rest. This CDR3 is 14 amino acids long. The germline V gene has CDR1 SGHAT and CDR2 FQDESV (reference sequence). V dropped 4 bases and J dropped 0 bases, with 10 bases sitting between them.

The chain's CDR3 is CASSQGVVSNQPQHF. The part of the CDR3 DNA that was read is TGTGCCAGTAGTCAGGGGGTGGTTAGCAATCAGCCC. The V call is TRBV19, the J call TRBJ1-5, with 7 bases matching TRBD1. The read terminates 3 residues ahead of where the CDR3 ends, so the germline J gene completes it. The junction had 4 bases not matched to a gene; V was cut back by 5 bases and J by 0 bases. The CDR3 sequence is 15 residues long. Germline V CDR1 and CDR2: LNHDA, SQIVND (reference sequence). Full variable domain (rest looked up from reference TRBV19 and TRBJ1-5): DGGITQSPKYLFRKEGQNVTLSCEQNLNHDAMYWYRQDPGQGLRLIYYSQIVNDFQKGDIAEGYSVSREKKESFPLTVTSAQKNPTAFYLCASSQGVVSNQPQHFGDGTRLSIL.

With respect to this clone: The read terminates 3 residues ahead of where the CDR3 ends, so the germline J gene completes it. This chain connects TRBV7-6 to TRBJ2-1; TRBD1 aligns across 8 bases. The ends lost 2 bases at V and 8 bases at J; junction bases unmatched: 5. There are 14 residues in the CDR3. Germline V gives CDR1 SGHVS, CDR2 FNYEAQ. CDR3 DNA (partial): TGTGCCAGCAGCTTAAGCAGGGGGCGTGATGAG. Translation: CASSLSRGRDE. The whole CDR3 is CASSLSRGRDEQFF.

With respect to this clone: The read is 3 residues too short to cover the CDR3 end, so that end is filled in from the germline J gene. The chain uses TRBV5-5 and TRBJ2-1; tentatively, D is TRBD2 (5 bases). CDR1 and CDR2 from the germline V gene are SGHKS and YYEKEE (reference sequence). The V end was cut by 0 bases, the J end by 6 bases, with 13 bases between. The CDR3 length is 15 residues. CDR3 DNA, as far as it was read: TGTGCCAGCAGCTTGGAACTAGTGGCTGCCAATGAG. Its protein is CASSLELVAANE. The CDR3 reads in full as CASSLELVAANEQFF.

This CDR3 reads CASSPTGDEQFF. The sequenced CDR3 bases are TGTGCCAGCTCACCAACAGGGGATGAG. The chain couples TRBV18 to TRBJ2-1; 7 bases are a match to TRBD1. The read terminates 3 residues ahead of where the CDR3 ends, so the germline J gene completes it. From germline, CDR1 is KGHSH and CDR2 LQKENI. V lost 2 bases and J lost 8; bases outside the gene matches: 0. The CDR3 is 12 residues long. The whole variable domain, remainder taken from reference TRBV18 and TRBJ2-1, is NAGVMQNPRHLVRRRGQEARLRCSPMKGHSHVYWYRQLPEEGLKFMVYLQKENIIDESGMPKERFSAEFPKEGPSILRIQQVVRGDSAAYFCASSPTGDEQFFGPGTRLTVL.

About this clone: Coverage ceases 3 residues before the CDR3 finishes, and the germline J gene fills in the end. The J gene is TRBJ2-3, the V gene TRBV2; 10 bases are a match to TRBD2. Per germline, CDR1 SNHLY and CDR2 FYNNEI. This CDR3 has 16 amino acids. The trim removed 11 bases at V and 3 bases at J, leaving 14 bases unmatched. CDR3 region: CACRIQAGGPTDTQYF. The sequenced CDR3 bases are TGTGCCTGTAGGATCCAAGCGGGAGGGCCAACAGATACG.

On this clone itself: Read data end 3 residues before the CDR3 end; the end is taken from the germline J gene. The chain couples TRBV13 to TRBJ2-7, with TRBD2 matching 8 bases. This CDR3 spans 14 amino acids. V shed 6 bases and J 6 bases; nucleotides not matched to a gene: 10. Germline lookup yields CDR1 PRHDT and CDR2 FYEKMQ (reference sequence). CDR3 sequence reads: CASSHGGGQGEQYF. CDR3 bases read: TGTGCCAGCAGTCATGGCGGGGGGCAGGGCGAG.

On this clone itself: The read gets to within 3 residues of the CDR3 end, and the germline J gene fills in the rest. The chain is built from TRBV7-9 and TRBJ2-2, with D maybe TRBD1 (5 bases). This CDR3 contains 15 residues. Per germline, CDR1 SEHNR and CDR2 FQNEAQ (reference sequence). The covered CDR3 bases are TGTGCCAGCAGCTTATCGGCAGGGCCGTATGAAAAG. Amino acid sequence: CASSLSAGPYEK. The full CDR3 protein is CASSLSAGPYEKLFF.

Note on this clone: Sequencing ends 3 residues short of the CDR3 end; the germline J gene provides the rest. The chain is built from TRBV20-1 and TRBJ1-2; 8 bases align to TRBD1. CDR3 size: 15 residues. Trimming took 6 bases from V and 2 from J; bases not matched to a gene: 11. The V gene's germline CDR1 is DFQATT and CDR2 SNEGSKA (reference sequence). CDR3 bases read: TGCAGTGCCTGGGACAGGACGGAGCGGAACTATGGC. Translated: CSAWDRTERNYG. The CDR3 reads in full as CSAWDRTERNYGYTF.

Details on this clone: The CDR3 end is not reached by the read, which stops 3 residues before it; the germline J gene fills it in. This sequence joins TRBV27 and TRBJ2-1, with 8 bases matching TRBD1. The CDR3 consists of 15 residues. The V segment lost 5 bases and the J segment 7 bases; nucleotides outside the gene matches: 10. Germline V gene sequence: CDR1 MNHEY, CDR2 SMNVEV (reference sequence). CDR3 amino acids: CASSKGQGKVNEQFF. The sequenced CDR3 bases are TGTGCCAGCAGTAAAGGACAGGGAAAGGTTAATGAG.

On this clone itself: The read ends 3 residues shy of where the CDR3 ends; the end is completed using the germline J gene. This chain uses TRBV2 with TRBJ1-2; TRBD1 agrees at 7 bases. The CDR3 is 13 amino acids. The germline gives CDR1 SNHLY, CDR2 FYNNEI. With 6 bases clipped from V and 0 bases from J, the junction kept 1 base outside the gene matches. CDR3: CASRGQTNYGYTF. Partial CDR3 DNA: TGTGCCAGCAGGGGACAGACTAACTATGGC.

Worth noting for this clone: Coverage ceases 3 residues before the CDR3 finishes, and the germline J gene fills in the end. This chain connects TRBV7-6 to TRBJ2-2; either TRBD1 or TRBD2 may fit D (6 bases each). Germline V CDR1 and CDR2: SGHVS, FNYEAQ. The CDR3 is 15 amino acids. Here the CDR3 reads CASSSGEAYNSPLFF. CDR3 DNA, as far as it was read: TGTGCCAGCAGCTCAGGGGAGGCCTATAATTCACCG.

For this clone: The read ends 3 residues shy of where the CDR3 ends; the end is completed using the germline J gene. The V and J genes are TRBV29-1 and TRBJ2-1, with D perhaps TRBD1 (6 bases). The CDR3 covers 13 residues. The germline V gene has CDR1 SQVTM and CDR2 ANQGSEA. V lost 3 bases and J 8 bases, leaving 14 bases between the germline ends. CDR3 bases read: TGCAGCGTTGATGGAACAGGGCTGTATGAG. It yields the protein CSVDGTGLYE. The whole CDR3 reads CSVDGTGLYEQFF.

Points on this clone: The read is 3 residues too short to cover the CDR3 end, so that end is filled in from the germline J gene. The genes are TRBV13 and TRBJ2-7; D is unclear. Germline assignment: CDR1 PRHDT and CDR2 FYEKMQ (reference sequence). The CDR3 totals 15 residues. The ends were cut back, 0 bases at V and 0 bases at J, with 9 bases in the middle. The CDR3 sequence: CASSLGSVSSYEQYF. Partial CDR3 DNA: TGTGCCAGCAGCTTAGGTTCGGTTAGCTCCTACGAG.

Worth noting for this clone: The sequence runs out 3 residues before the end of the CDR3; the remainder is reconstructed from the germline J gene. The rearrangement uses TRBV20-1 and TRBJ2-7; 11 bases agree with TRBD2. The CDR3 is 13 amino acids. CDR1 DFQATT and CDR2 SNEGSKA come from the germline V gene (reference sequence). The V segment lost 6 bases and the J segment 3 bases; nucleotides outside the gene matches: 4. The CDR3 is CSARGTSGYEQYF. The DNA read from the CDR3 is TGCAGTGCGCGCGGGACTAGCGGCTACGAG.

As for this clone: The CDR3 extends 3 residues past the end of the read, so its final part is completed from the germline J gene. The V call is TRBV28, the J call TRBJ2-7, with D perhaps matching TRBD1 (6 bases). V lost 4 bases and J lost 6, with 22 bases in between. CDR3 length: 16 amino acids. From germline, CDR1 is MDHEN and CDR2 SYDVKM. The part of the CDR3 DNA that was read is TGTGCCAGCAGTTCTAGGACAGTAGGGCTCGGAGGCGAG. Encoded protein: CASSSRTVGLGGE. The full CDR3 is CASSSRTVGLGGEQYF.

As concerns this clone: The read terminates 3 residues ahead of where the CDR3 ends, so the germline J gene completes it. This sequence joins TRBV13 and TRBJ2-5, with 9 bases aligning to TRBD1. Germline values: CDR1 PRHDT, CDR2 FYEKMQ (reference sequence). V shed 5 bases, J shed 4 bases, and the junction held 11 bases outside the gene matches. CDR3 size: 16 residues. CDR3 sequence reads: CASSTWGQGGGETQYF. The part of the CDR3 DNA that was read is TGTGCCAGCAGCACCTGGGGACAGGGAGGTGGAGAGACC.

In the case of this clone: The sequenced fragment ends 3 residues before the CDR3 boundary, so the rest is inferred from the germline J gene. The chain uses TRBV7-3 and TRBJ1-2; D is undetermined. This CDR3 spans 15 amino acids. Germline CDR1 and CDR2: SGHTA and FQGTGA. Partial CDR3 DNA: TGTGCCAGCAGCTTAAGGGCGGGAGGCTACAATGAC. Amino acids: CASSLRAGGYND. The entire CDR3 protein reads CASSLRAGGYNDYTF.

On this clone itself: The sequenced fragment ends 3 residues before the CDR3 boundary, so the rest is inferred from the germline J gene. This chain joins TRBV28 and TRBJ1-5; unclear D gene. V shed 2 bases and J shed 7 bases, with 6 bases lying between them. There are 12 residues in the CDR3. Germline assignment: CDR1 MDHEN and CDR2 SYDVKM. CDR3 bases read: TGTGCCAGCAGTTTAGCGTGGCAGCCC. Its translation is CASSLAWQP. The CDR3 in its entirety is CASSLAWQPQHF.

Notes on this clone: The read halts 3 residues ahead of the CDR3 end, with the missing end drawn from the germline J gene. The chain combines TRBV7-2 with TRBJ1-2; D is perhaps TRBD1 (6 bases). The germline V gene has CDR1 SGHTA and CDR2 FQGNSA. The CDR3 has 15 residues. V shed 1 base and J shed 2 bases, with 11 bases lying between them. The covered CDR3 bases are TGTGCCAGCAGCTTAGGTGGGGGCGCCAACTATGGC. The encoded protein is CASSLGGGANYG. The complete CDR3 protein is CASSLGGGANYGYTF.

To note about this clone: The read halts 3 residues ahead of the CDR3 end, with the missing end drawn from the germline J gene. The chain has TRBV5-4 and TRBJ2-3, with D perhaps matching TRBD1 (6 bases). CDR3 size: 15 residues. CDR1 is SGHNT and CDR2 is YYREEE in the germline V gene (reference sequence). The CDR3 reads CASSPAFGTQETQYF. The CDR3 bases that were read are TGTGCCAGCAGCCCTGCTTTCGGGACACAAGAGACG.

As regards this clone: The CDR3 is cut off 3 residues early in the read; its end comes from the germline J gene. The chain employs TRBV30 and TRBJ2-1; 16 nucleotides align to TRBD2. Germline loops: CDR1 GTSNPN, CDR2 SVGIG (reference sequence). The CDR3 is made up of 15 amino acids. With V trimmed by 5 bases and J by 7 bases, 5 bases remained unmatched. CDR3 DNA, as far as it was read: TGTGCCTGGGATCCGGGACTAGCGGGAGGGAATGAG. Encoded protein: CAWDPGLAGGNE. The entire CDR3 reads CAWDPGLAGGNEQFF.

To note about this clone: Read coverage stops 3 residues before the CDR3 terminus; the germline J gene supplies the remainder. The chain couples TRBV11-3 to TRBJ1-2, with 8 bases matching TRBD1. CDR3 length equals 13 residues. The V and J ends lost 3 bases and 7 bases, in that order; junction bases with no gene match: 4. Germline assignment: CDR1 SGHNT and CDR2 YENEEA. The CDR3 bases that were read are TGTGCCAGCAGCTTCGCAGGGGGCCGTGGC. It specifies CASSFAGGRG. In full, the CDR3 is CASSFAGGRGYTF. Full variable domain (outside the CDR3, taken from reference TRBV11-3 and TRBJ1-2): EAGVVQSPRYKIIEKKQPVAFWCNPISGHNTLYWYLQNLGQGPELLIRYENEEAVDDSQLPKDRFSAERLKGVDSTLKIQPAELGDSAVYLCASSFAGGRGYTFGSGTRLTVV.

A remark on this clone: The read stops 3 residues short of the end of the CDR3; the missing end is completed from the germline J gene. This rearrangement joins TRBV30 to TRBJ1-2; tentatively, D is TRBD1 (5 bases). The length of the CDR3 is 14 residues. CDR1 GTSNPN and CDR2 SVGIG come from the germline V gene (reference sequence). Trimming took off 5 bases at V and 5 bases at J, with 18 bases between the two ends. The part of the CDR3 DNA that was read is TGTGCCTGGGGTCTCGGACAAACCCCTTATGGC. Amino acids: CAWGLGQTPYG. The whole CDR3 region reads CAWGLGQTPYGYTF.

A word on this clone: The CDR3 end is not reached by the read, which stops 3 residues before it; the germline J gene fills it in. The chain joins TRBV11-2 to TRBJ2-5, with 10 bases that match TRBD2. V was pared by 5 bases and J by 4 bases, with 4 bases of the junction left unmatched. From germline, CDR1 is SGHAT and CDR2 FQNNGV. The CDR3 runs 14 residues. The covered CDR3 bases are TGTGCCAGCAGCCCCCGACTAGCGGGAGAGACC. It is translated as CASSPRLAGET. The CDR3 as a whole reads CASSPRLAGETQYF.

Concerning this clone itself: Read coverage stops 3 residues before the CDR3 terminus; the germline J gene supplies the remainder. The chain uses TRBV7-9 and TRBJ2-1; 11 nucleotides align to TRBD2. The CDR3 is 13 amino acids. With 4 bases clipped from V and 9 bases from J, the junction kept 2 bases outside the gene matches. The V gene's germline CDR1 is SEHNR and CDR2 FQNEAQ (reference sequence). CDR3: CASSSTSGSEQFF. CDR3 bases read: TGTGCCAGCAGCTCAACTAGCGGGAGTGAG.

As concerns this clone: The read is 3 residues too short to cover the CDR3 end, so that end is filled in from the germline J gene. This chain joins TRBV5-1 and TRBJ2-7; D uncertain. Trimming pared 4 bases from V and 0 bases from J, leaving 11 bases between. The CDR3 runs to 14 residues. The germline gives CDR1 SGHRS, CDR2 YFSETQ. Partial CDR3 DNA: TGCGCCAGCAGCCCCGACTCCCTCTCCTACGAG. It yields the protein CASSPDSLSYE. The whole CDR3 is CASSPDSLSYEQYF. Together with reference TRBV5-1 and TRBJ2-7, the CDR3 gives the full variable domain: KAGVTQTPRYLIKTRGQQVTLSCSPISGHRSVSWYQQTPGQGLQFLFEYFSETQRNKGNFPGRFSGRQFSNSRSEMNVSTLELGDSALYLCASSPDSLSYEQYFGPGTRLTVT.

CDR3 bases read: TGTGCCAGTCCCCCGAGACAGTGTTCCTACGAG. This sequence encodes CASPPRQCSYE. The full CDR3 sequence reads CASPPRQCSYEQYF. This sequence joins TRBV19 and TRBJ2-7; weak D call: TRBD1 (5 bases). The read ends 3 residues shy of where the CDR3 ends; the end is completed using the germline J gene. Trimming removed 8 bases from V and 1 base from J, with 15 bases in between. The CDR3 runs to 14 residues. Germline values: CDR1 LNHDA, CDR2 SQIVND (reference sequence). Supplemented by reference TRBV19 and TRBJ2-7, the full variable domain reads DGGITQSPKYLFRKEGQNVTLSCEQNLNHDAMYWYRQDPGQGLRLIYYSQIVNDFQKGDIAEGYSVSREKKESFPLTVTSAQKNPTAFYLCASPPRQCSYEQYFGPGTRLTVT.

In the case of this clone: Coverage ceases 3 residues before the CDR3 finishes, and the germline J gene fills in the end. This chain joins TRBV20-1 and TRBJ2-7; TRBD2 agrees at 10 bases. CDR1 is DFQATT, CDR2 SNEGSKA, per germline (reference sequence). V shed 6 bases, J shed 5 bases, and the junction held 10 bases outside the gene matches. The CDR3 is made up of 14 amino acids. CDR3 bases read: TGCAGTGCAGGCACTAGCGGGATTCGAAACGAG. It codes for CSAGTSGIRNE. The entire CDR3 is CSAGTSGIRNEQYF.

The covered CDR3 bases are TGTGCCAGCTCACCAGCCGCGAGACAGGGTAACGAC. Its protein product is CASSPAARQGND. The whole CDR3 reads CASSPAARQGNDYTF. The gene calls are TRBV18 and TRBJ1-2; the match to TRBD1 covers 7 bases. Sequencing ends 3 residues short of the CDR3 end; the germline J gene provides the rest. Germline assignment: CDR1 KGHSH and CDR2 LQKENI. The CDR3 contains 15 residues.

As for this clone: Read sequence stops 3 residues before the CDR3 end, and the germline J gene provides the missing end. The chain has TRBV29-1 and TRBJ2-1; 9 bases match TRBD1. This CDR3 is built from 14 residues. Trimming took 7 bases from V and 2 from J; bases not matched to a gene: 6. In germline, CDR1 is SQVTM, CDR2 ANQGSEA. The CDR3 reads CSAGTGRPYNEQFF. The sequenced part of the CDR3 DNA is TGCAGCGCCGGGACAGGGAGGCCCTACAATGAG.